The 13 T cell receptor beta chains listed next were all sequenced from one sample in a study of cytomegalovirus exposure and HLA in healthy donors. The PCR used 60 Vbeta and 13 Jbeta primers. The method was immunoSEQ multiplex PCR; TCRdb's version includes in-frame clones alone and lacks a portion of them. The sample carries approximately 80,000 clones, around 70% recorded once. Sequencing was carried out using PBMCs. The receptors here all came from a woman in her forties in good health and CMV-seropositive.

The chain couples TRBV4-1 to TRBJ2-5; D not resolved. The CDR3 length is 12 residues. V dropped 0 bases and J dropped 5 bases, with 4 bases sitting between them. Per germline, CDR1 MGHRA and CDR2 YSYEKL. Here the CDR3 reads CASSQDRETQYF. CDR3 sequence (DNA): TGCGCCAGCAGCCAAGATCGGGAGACCCAGTACTTC.

The chain links TRBV6-5 to TRBJ1-4; D might be TRBD1 (5 bases). The V gene's germline CDR1 is MNHEY and CDR2 SVGAGI. The CDR3 sequence is 14 residues long. V was clipped by 6 bases and J by 0 bases, with 8 bases between them. As DNA, the CDR3 is TGTGCCAGCAGGGGGCTAGCAACTAATGAAAAACTGTTTTTT. Its translation is CASRGLATNEKLFF.

The CDR3 here is CASMMAGGNGELFF. Written as DNA, the CDR3 is TGTGCCAGTATGATGGCAGGGGGGAACGGGGAGCTGTTTTTT. The chain joins TRBV19 to TRBJ2-2; a possible D gene is TRBD1 (7 bases). The CDR3 consists of 14 residues. Germline V gene sequence: CDR1 LNHDA, CDR2 SQIVND (reference sequence). With 7 bases removed from V and 7 bases from J, the gap between germline ends came to 16 bases. The complete variable domain, with remaining parts taken from reference TRBV19 and TRBJ2-2, reads DGGITQSPKYLFRKEGQNVTLSCEQNLNHDAMYWYRQDPGQGLRLIYYSQIVNDFQKGDIAEGYSVSREKKESFPLTVTSAQKNPTAFYLCASMMAGGNGELFFGEGSRLTVL.

This sequence joins TRBV5-6 and TRBJ1-5, with D possibly matching TRBD1 (5 bases). V was cut by 1 base and J by 5 bases, with 13 bases left in between. The CDR3 consists of 15 residues. CDR1 SGHDT and CDR2 YYEEEE come from the germline V gene. CDR3: CASSLMGPVDQPQHF. The CDR3, as DNA: TGTGCCAGCAGCTTGATGGGGCCGGTGGATCAGCCCCAGCATTTT.

This chain joins TRBV28 and TRBJ1-2; 10 nucleotides line up with TRBD1. The CDR3 length is 15 residues. Looked up from germline, CDR1 is MDHEN and CDR2 is SYDVKM. V shed 3 bases, J shed 5 bases, and the junction held 6 bases outside the gene matches. For the CDR3, the DNA is TGTGCCAGCAGTTTTTCCCGGGACAGGGGATATGGCTACACCTTC. It specifies CASSFSRDRGYGYTF.

This sequence joins TRBV25-1 and TRBJ1-1; D perhaps matches TRBD1 (6 bases). Trimming removed 5 bases from V and 3 bases from J, with 13 bases in between. Germline V CDR1 and CDR2: MGHDK, SYGVNS. The CDR3 has 14 residues. Here the CDR3 reads CASSTRGAHTEAFF. The CDR3 DNA is TGTGCCAGCAGTACCCGGGGGGCACACACTGAAGCTTTCTTT.

Details on this clone: At one end, the junction sequence differs from germline, possibly due to a read error. The V gene is TRBV7-7, the J gene TRBJ1-5; D is perhaps TRBD1 (5 bases). The CDR3 totals 16 residues. Germline-derived CDR1 and CDR2 are SSHAT and FNYEAQ (reference sequence). The CDR3 DNA reads as TGTGCTAGCAGCTTAGCGAATCTACAGGTTTTGCAGCCCCAGCATTTT. It is translated as CASSLANLQVLQPQHF. Complete variable domain (other parts from reference TRBV7-7 and TRBJ1-5): GAGVSQSPRYKVTKRGQDVTLRCDPISSHATLYWYQQALGQGPEFLTYFNYEAQPDKSGLPSDRFSAERPEGSISTLTIQRTEQRDSAMYRCASSLANLQVLQPQHFGDGTRLSIL.

This clone has only one observation. The CDR3 region is CASSSQDRNQPQHF. DNA of the CDR3: TGTGCCAGTAGTTCACAGGACCGCAATCAGCCCCAGCATTTT. This chain uses TRBV19 with TRBJ1-5; tentative D call: TRBD1 (5 bases). Germline V gives CDR1 LNHDA, CDR2 SQIVND (reference sequence). This CDR3 contains 14 residues. Deletions cut 5 bases from V and 2 bases from J, with 10 bases between.

The genes are TRBV7-6 and TRBJ1-1, with TRBD1 as a possible D gene (5 bases). The CDR3 is made up of 11 amino acids. Germline CDR1 reads SGHVS; CDR2 reads FNYEAQ. The V end was cut by 11 bases, the J end by 4 bases, with 11 bases between. The CDR3 DNA sequence: TGTGCCGGTGGGGGGAGCACTGAAGCTTTCTTT. Encoded protein: CAGGGSTEAFF.

Here the CDR3 reads CASSHLDRVTLEQYF. The CDR3 bases are TGTGCCAGCAGCCATCTCGACAGGGTTACCCTCGAGCAGTACTTC. The chain uses TRBV14 and TRBJ2-7, with 7 bases matching TRBD1. J was trimmed by 6 bases and V by 3 bases; bases with no gene match: 11. The CDR3 sequence is 15 residues long. Per the germline V gene, CDR1 is SGHDN and CDR2 is FVKESK. The full variable domain, completed using reference TRBV14 and TRBJ2-7, is EAGVTQFPSHSVIEKGQTVTLRCDPISGHDNLYWYRRVMGKEIKFLLHFVKESKQDESGMPNNRFLAERTGGTYSTLKVQPAELEDSGVYFCASSHLDRVTLEQYFGPGTRLTVT.

The rearrangement links TRBV5-1 to TRBJ1-6, with D tentatively TRBD1 (6 bases). Germline V gene sequence: CDR1 SGHRS, CDR2 YFSETQ. The CDR3 consists of 14 residues. The germline V and J ends were trimmed by 0 bases and 7 bases, with 8 bases remaining between them. Written as DNA, the CDR3 is TGCGCCAGCAGCTTGGGACAGGAGAATTCACCCCTCCACTTT. It codes for CASSLGQENSPLHF.

The CDR3: CASGIGGGYGYTF. The CDR3 bases are TGTGCCAGCGGAATTGGCGGGGGGTATGGCTACACCTTC. This chain uses TRBV27 with TRBJ1-2, with D perhaps TRBD1 (5 bases). This CDR3 has 13 amino acids. Germline V gene sequence: CDR1 MNHEY, CDR2 SMNVEV (reference sequence). Trimming took 8 bases from V and 5 from J, leaving 15 bases between them.

A remark on this clone: An end of the junction differs from the germline gene, which may be a read error. The chain combines TRBV2 with TRBJ1-1; TRBD1 matches at 8 bases. The CDR3 runs 13 residues. CDR1 and CDR2 from the germline V gene are SNHLY and FYNNEI. CDR3 sequence reads: CASSGTTGERNIF. Written as DNA, the CDR3 is TGTGCCAGCAGTGGAACGACAGGGGAGAGGAACATATTT. Full variable domain (remainder filled in from reference TRBV2 and TRBJ1-1): EPEVTQTPSHQVTQMGQEVILRCVPISNHLYFYWYRQILGQKVEFLVSFYNNEISEKSEIFDDQFSVERPDGSNFTLKIRSTKLEDSAMYFCASSGTTGERNIFGQGTRLTVV.